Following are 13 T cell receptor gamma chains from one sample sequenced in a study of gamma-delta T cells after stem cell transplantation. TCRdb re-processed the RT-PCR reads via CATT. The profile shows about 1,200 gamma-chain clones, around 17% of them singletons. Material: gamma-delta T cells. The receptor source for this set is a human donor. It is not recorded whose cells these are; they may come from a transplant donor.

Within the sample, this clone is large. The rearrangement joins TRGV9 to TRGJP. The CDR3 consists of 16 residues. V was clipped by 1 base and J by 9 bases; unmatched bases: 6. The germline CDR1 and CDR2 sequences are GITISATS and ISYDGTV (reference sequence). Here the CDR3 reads CALWEVPLLGKKIKVF. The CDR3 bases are TGTGCCTTGTGGGAGGTCCCCCTGTTGGGCAAAAAAATCAAGGTATTT.

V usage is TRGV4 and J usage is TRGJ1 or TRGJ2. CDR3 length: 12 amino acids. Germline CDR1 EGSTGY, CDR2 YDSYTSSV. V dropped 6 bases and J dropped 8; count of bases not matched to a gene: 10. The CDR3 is CATWYRGHKKLF. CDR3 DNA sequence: TGTGCCACCTGGTATCGAGGGCATAAGAAACTCTTT.

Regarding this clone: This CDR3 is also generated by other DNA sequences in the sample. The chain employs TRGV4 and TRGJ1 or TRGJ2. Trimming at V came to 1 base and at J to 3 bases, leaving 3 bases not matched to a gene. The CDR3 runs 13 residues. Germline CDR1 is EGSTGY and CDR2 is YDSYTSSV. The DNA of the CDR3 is TGTGCCACCTGGGATGGACTTTATTATAAGAAACTCTTT. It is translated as CATWDGLYYKKLF.

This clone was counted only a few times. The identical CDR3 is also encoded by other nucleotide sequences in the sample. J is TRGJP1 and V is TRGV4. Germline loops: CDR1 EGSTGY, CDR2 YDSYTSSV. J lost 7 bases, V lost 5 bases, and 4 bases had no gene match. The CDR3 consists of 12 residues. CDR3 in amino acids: CATWGIGWFKIF. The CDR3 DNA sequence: TGTGCCACCTGGGGGATTGGTTGGTTCAAGATATTT.

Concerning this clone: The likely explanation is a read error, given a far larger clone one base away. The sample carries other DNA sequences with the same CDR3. CDR3 coding DNA: TGTGCCACCTGGGACGTTTCGGGTTATAAGAAACTCTTT. It encodes CATWDVSGYKKLF. The chain is built from TRGV2 and TRGJ1 or TRGJ2. Germline trimming cut 2 bases from V and 6 bases from J; bases unmatched to any gene: 7. Germline V gives CDR1 EGSNGY, CDR2 YDSYNSKV. This CDR3 region has 13 residues.

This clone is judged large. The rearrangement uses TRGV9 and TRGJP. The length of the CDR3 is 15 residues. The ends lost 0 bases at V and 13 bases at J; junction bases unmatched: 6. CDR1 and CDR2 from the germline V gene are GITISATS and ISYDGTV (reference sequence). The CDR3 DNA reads TGTGCCTTGTGGGAGGTGGTCCCCGGCAAAAAAATCAAGGTATTT. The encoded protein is CALWEVVPGKKIKVF.

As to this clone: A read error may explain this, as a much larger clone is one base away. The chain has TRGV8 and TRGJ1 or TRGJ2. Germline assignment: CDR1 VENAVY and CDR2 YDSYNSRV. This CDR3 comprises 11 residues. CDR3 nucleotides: TGTGCCAACTGGGTTTATTATAAGAAACTCTTT. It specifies CANWVYYKKLF.

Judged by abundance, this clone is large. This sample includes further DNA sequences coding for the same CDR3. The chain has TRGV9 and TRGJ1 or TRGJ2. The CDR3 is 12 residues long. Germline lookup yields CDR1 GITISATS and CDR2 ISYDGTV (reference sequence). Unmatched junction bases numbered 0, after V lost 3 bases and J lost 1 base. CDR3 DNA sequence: TGTGCCTTGTGGGAGAATTATTATAAGAAACTCTTT. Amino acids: CALWENYYKKLF.

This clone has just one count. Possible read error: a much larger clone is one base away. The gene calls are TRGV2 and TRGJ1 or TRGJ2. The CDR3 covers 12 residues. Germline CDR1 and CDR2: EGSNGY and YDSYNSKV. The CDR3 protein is CATWDGYYNKLF. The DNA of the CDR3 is TGTGCCACCTGGGACGGTTATTATAACAAACTCTTT.

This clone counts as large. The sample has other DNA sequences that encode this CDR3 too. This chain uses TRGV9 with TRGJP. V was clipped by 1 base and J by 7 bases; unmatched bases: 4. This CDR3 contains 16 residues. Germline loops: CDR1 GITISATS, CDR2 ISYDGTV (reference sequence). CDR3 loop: CALWEVRELGKKIKVF. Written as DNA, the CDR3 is TGTGCCTTGTGGGAGGTTCGGGAGTTGGGCAAAAAAATCAAGGTATTT.

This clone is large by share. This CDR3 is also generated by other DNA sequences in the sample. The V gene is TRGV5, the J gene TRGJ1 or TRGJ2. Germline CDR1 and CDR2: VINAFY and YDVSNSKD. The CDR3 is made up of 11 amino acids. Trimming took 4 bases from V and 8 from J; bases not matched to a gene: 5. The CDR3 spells CATWDPHKKLF. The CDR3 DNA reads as TGTGCCACCTGGGATCCCCATAAGAAACTCTTT.

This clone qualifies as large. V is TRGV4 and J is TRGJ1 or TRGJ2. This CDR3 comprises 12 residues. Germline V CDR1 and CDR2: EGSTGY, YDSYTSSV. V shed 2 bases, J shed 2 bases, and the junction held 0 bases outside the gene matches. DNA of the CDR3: TGTGCCACCTGGGATGATTATTATAAGAAACTCTTT. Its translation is CATWDDYYKKLF.

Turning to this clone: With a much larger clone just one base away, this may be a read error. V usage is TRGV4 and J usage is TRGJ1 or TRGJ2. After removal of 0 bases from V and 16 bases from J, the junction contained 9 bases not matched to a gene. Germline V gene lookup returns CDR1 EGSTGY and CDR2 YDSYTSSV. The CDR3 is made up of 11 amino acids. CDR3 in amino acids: CATWDGLVNLF. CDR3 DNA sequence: TGTGCCACCTGGGATGGGCTGGTGAACCTCTTT.